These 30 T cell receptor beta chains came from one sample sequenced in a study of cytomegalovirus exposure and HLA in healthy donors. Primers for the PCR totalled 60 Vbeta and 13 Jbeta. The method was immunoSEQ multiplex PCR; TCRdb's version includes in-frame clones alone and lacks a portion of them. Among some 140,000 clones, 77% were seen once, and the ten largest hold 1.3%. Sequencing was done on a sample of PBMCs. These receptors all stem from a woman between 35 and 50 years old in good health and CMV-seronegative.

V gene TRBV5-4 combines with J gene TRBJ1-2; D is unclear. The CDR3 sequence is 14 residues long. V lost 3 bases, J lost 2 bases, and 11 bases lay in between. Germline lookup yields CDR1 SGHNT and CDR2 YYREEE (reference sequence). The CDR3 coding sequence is TGTGCCAGCAGCTCCTTTGATAGCAACTATGGCTACACCTTC. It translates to CASSSFDSNYGYTF.

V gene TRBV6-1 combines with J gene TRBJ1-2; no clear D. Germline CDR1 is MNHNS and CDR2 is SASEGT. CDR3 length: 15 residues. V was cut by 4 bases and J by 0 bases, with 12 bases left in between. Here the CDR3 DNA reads TGTGCCAGCAGTGGGGTACAGACCTCTAACTATGGCTACACCTTC. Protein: CASSGVQTSNYGYTF.

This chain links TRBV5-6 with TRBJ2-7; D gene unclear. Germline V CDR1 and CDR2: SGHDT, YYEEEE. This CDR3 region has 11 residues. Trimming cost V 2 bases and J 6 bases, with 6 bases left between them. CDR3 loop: CASSFNGEQYF. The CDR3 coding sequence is TGTGCCAGCAGCTTTAACGGCGAGCAGTACTTC.

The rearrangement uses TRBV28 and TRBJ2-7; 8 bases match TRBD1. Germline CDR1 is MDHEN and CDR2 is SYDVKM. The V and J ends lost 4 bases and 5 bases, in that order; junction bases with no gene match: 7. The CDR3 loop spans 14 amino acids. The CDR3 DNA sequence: TGTGCCAGCAGTTCCCCGAGGACAGGGAACGAGCAGTACTTC. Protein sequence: CASSSPRTGNEQYF.

The DNA for the CDR3 is TGTGCCAGCAGCCCCCAAGTGGCGGGGTCACTCTATGGCTACACCTTC. It is translated as CASSPQVAGSLYGYTF. J is TRBJ1-2 and V is TRBV9, with unresolved D. Germline CDR1 SGDLS, CDR2 YYNGEE. Between the trimmed V and J ends, which lost 4 bases and 4 bases, there was a span of 20 bases. The CDR3 length is 16 residues.

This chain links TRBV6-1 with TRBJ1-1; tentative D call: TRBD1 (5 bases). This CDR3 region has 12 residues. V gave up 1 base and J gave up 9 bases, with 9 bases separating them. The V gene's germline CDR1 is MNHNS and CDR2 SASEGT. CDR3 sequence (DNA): TGTGCCAGCAGTGAAGGACAGTCCCAAGCTTTCTTT. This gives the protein CASSEGQSQAFF.

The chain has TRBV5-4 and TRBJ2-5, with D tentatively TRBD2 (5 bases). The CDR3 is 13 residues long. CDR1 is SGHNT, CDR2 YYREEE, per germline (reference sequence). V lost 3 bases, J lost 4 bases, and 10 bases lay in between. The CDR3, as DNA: TGTGCCAGCAGCTACGGGGAAGGAGAGACCCAGTACTTC. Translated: CASSYGEGETQYF.

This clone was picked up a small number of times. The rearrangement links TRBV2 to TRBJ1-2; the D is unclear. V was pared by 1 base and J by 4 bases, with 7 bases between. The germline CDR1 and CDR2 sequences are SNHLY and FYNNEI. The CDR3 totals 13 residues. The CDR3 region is CASSEGRGYGYTF. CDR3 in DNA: TGTGCCAGCAGTGAAGGCCGAGGCTATGGCTACACCTTC.

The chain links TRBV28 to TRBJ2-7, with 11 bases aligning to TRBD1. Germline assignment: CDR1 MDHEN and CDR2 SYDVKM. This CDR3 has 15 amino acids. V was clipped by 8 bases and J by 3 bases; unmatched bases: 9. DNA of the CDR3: TGTGCCAGCTGCCAGGGTGGGACAGGGGGCTACGAGCAGTACTTC. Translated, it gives CASCQGGTGGYEQYF.

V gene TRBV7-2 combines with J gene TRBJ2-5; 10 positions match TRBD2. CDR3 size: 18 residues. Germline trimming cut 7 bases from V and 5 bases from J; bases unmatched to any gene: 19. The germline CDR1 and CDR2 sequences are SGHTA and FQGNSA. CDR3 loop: CASTLPPVAGGLRETQYF. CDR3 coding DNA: TGTGCCAGCACCCTACCTCCCGTAGCGGGGGGATTACGGGAGACCCAGTACTTC.

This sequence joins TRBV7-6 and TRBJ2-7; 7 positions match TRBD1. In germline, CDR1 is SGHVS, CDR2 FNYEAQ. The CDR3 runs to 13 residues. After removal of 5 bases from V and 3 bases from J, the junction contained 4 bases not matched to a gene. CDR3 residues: CASSPRQGYEQYF. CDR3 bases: TGTGCCAGCAGCCCGAGACAGGGCTACGAGCAGTACTTC.

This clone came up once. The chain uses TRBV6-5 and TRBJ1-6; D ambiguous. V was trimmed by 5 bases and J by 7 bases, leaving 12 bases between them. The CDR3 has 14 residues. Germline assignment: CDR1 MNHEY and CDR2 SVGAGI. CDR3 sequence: CASSSFTGNSPLHF. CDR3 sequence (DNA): TGTGCCAGCAGTAGCTTTACGGGAAATTCACCCCTCCACTTT.

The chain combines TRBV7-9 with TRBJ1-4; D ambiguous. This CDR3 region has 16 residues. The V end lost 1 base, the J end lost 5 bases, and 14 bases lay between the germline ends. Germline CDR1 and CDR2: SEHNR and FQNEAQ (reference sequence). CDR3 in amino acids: CASSLVGRPENEKLFF. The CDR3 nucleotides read TGTGCCAGCAGCTTAGTGGGGAGACCTGAAAATGAAAAACTGTTTTTT.

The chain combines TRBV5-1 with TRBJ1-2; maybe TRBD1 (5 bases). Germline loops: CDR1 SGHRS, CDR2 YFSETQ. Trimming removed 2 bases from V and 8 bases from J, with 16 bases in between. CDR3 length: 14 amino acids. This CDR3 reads CASSLEVAGRGYTF. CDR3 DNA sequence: TGCGCCAGCAGCTTAGAGGTGGCGGGACGGGGCTACACCTTC.

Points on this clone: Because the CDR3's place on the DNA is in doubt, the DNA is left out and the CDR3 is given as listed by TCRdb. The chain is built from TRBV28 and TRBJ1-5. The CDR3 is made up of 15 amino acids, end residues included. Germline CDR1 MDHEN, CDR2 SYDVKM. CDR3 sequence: CASSFSVRGSQPQHF.

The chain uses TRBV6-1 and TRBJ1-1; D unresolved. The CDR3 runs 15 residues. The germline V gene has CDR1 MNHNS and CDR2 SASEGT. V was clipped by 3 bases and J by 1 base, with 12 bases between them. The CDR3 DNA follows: TGTGCCAGCAGTGACGCCGGACTGGGGAACACTGAAGCTTTCTTT. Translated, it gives CASSDAGLGNTEAFF.

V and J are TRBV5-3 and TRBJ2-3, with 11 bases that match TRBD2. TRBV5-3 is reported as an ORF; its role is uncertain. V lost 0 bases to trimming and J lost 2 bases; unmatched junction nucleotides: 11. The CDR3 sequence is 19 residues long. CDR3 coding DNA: TGTGCCAGAAGCTTGGGGCTAGCGGGGGGAACGCCACACACAGATACGCAGTATTTT. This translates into CARSLGLAGGTPHTDTQYF.

The chain's CDR3 is CASLPDRGQKGEQYF. In DNA form, the CDR3 reads TGTGCCAGCCTTCCAGACAGGGGCCAAAAGGGCGAGCAGTACTTC. This chain uses TRBV6-5 with TRBJ2-7, with 8 bases that match TRBD1. Germline lookup yields CDR1 MNHEY and CDR2 SVGAGI. CDR3 size: 15 residues. The V segment lost 8 bases and the J segment 6 bases; nucleotides outside the gene matches: 15.

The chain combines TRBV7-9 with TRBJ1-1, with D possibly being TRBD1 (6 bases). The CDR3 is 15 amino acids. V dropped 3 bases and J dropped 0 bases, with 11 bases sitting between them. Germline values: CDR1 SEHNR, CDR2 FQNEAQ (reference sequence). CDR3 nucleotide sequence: TGTGCCAGCAGCTTCCCGAGGGGGATGAACACTGAAGCTTTCTTT. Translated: CASSFPRGMNTEAFF.

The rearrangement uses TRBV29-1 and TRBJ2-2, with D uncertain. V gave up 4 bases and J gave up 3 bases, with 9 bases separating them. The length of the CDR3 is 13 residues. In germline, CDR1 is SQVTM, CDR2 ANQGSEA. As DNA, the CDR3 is TGCAGCGTTGTGACACCCTACACCGGGGAGCTGTTTTTT. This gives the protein CSVVTPYTGELFF.

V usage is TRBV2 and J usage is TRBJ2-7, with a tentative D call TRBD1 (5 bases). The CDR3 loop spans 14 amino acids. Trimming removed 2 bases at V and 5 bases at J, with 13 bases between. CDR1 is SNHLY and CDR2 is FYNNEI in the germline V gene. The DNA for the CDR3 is TGTGCCAGCAGTGAACAGGGCCCTGGCCACGAGCAGTACTTC. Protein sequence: CASSEQGPGHEQYF.

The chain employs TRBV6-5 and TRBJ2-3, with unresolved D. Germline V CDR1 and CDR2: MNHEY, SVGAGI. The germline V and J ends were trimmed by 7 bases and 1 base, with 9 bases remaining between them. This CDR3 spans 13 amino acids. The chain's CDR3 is CASTKPGTDTQYF. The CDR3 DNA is TGTGCCAGCACCAAACCGGGCACAGATACGCAGTATTTT.

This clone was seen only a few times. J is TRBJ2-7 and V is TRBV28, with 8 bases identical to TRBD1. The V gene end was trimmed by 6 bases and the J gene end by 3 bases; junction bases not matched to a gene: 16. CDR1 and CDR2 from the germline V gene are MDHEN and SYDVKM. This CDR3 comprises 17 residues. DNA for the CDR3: TGTGCCAGCAGCCAACTCCGGAACCGGGACAGGAGCTACGAGCAGTACTTC. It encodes CASSQLRNRDRSYEQYF.

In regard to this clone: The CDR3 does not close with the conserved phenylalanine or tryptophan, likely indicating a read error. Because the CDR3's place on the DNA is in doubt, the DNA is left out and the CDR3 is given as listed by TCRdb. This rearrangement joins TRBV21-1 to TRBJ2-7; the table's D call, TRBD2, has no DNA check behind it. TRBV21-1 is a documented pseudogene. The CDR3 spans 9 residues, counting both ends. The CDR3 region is CASSKSCYR.

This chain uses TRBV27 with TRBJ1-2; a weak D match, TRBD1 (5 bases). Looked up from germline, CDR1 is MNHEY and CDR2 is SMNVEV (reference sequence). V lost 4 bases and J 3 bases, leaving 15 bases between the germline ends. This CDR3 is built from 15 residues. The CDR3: CASSSIGGVDYGYTF. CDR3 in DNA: TGTGCCAGCAGTTCTATCGGGGGGGTGGACTATGGCTACACCTTC.

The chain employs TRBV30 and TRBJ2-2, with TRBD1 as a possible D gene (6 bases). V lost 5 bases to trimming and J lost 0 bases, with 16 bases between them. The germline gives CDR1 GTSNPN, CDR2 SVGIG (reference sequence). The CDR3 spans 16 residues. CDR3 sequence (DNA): TGTGCCTGGGGTTACTTGGGGGCCTCGAACACCGGGGAGCTGTTTTTT. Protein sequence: CAWGYLGASNTGELFF.

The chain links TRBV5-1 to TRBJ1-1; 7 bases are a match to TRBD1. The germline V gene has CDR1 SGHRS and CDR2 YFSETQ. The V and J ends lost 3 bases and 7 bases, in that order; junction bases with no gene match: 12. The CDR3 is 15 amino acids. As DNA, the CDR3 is TGCGCCAGCAGCTACACGACAGGGCCCAATAGTGAAGCTTTCTTT. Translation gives CASSYTTGPNSEAFF.

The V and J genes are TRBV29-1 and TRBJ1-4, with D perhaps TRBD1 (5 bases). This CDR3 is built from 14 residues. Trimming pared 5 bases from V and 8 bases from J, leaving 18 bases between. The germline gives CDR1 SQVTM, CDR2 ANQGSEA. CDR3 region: CSVTSDSPFEKLFF. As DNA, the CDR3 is TGCAGCGTTACCAGTGACAGCCCCTTCGAAAAACTGTTTTTT.

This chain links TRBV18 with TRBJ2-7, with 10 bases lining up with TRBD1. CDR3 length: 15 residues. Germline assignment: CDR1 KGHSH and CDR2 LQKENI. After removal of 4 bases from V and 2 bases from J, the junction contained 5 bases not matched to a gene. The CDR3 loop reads CASSQRDRGAYEQYF. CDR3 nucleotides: TGTGCCAGCTCACAACGGGACAGGGGCGCCTACGAGCAGTACTTC.

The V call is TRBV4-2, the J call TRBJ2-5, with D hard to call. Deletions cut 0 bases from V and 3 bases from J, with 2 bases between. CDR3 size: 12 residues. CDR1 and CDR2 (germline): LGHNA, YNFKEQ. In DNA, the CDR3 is TGTGCCAGCAGCCAAGATAAAGAGACCCAGTACTTC. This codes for CASSQDKETQYF.